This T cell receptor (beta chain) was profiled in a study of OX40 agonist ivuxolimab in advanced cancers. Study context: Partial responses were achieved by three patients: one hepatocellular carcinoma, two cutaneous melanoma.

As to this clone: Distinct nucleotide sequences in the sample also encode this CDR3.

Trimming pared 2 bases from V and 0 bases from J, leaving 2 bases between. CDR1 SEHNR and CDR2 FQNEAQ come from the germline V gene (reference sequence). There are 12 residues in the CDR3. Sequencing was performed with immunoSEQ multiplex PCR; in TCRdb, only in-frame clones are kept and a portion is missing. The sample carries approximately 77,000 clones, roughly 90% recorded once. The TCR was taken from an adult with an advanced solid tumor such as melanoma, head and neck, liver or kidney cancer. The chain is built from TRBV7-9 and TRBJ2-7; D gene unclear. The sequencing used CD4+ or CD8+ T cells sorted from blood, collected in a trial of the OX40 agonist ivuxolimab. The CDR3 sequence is CASSLSSYEQYF. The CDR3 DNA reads TGTGCCAGCAGCTTAAGCTCCTACGAGCAGTACTTC.